This is a list of T cell receptor beta chains from one sample in a study of Graves' ophthalmopathy and Graves' hyperthyroidism. MiXCR, run by TCRdb on the multiplex PCR reads, gives a single entry per CDR3 protein. The data show over 450,000 distinct CDR3 sequences, about an eighth seen once. Sequenced input: blood. The receptors here all came from a woman aged 30 to 39 with Graves' ophthalmopathy. Both conserved end residues are trimmed from each CDR3. The order of the fields is D gene, V gene, J gene, clone size, CDR3 protein. A D gene is named only where the DNA matches it firmly. Some rows mark clone size as missing; the rest say once, few, many or name a class of expanded clone.

d_call: NA; v_call: TRBV4-1; j_call: TRBJ1-4; clone_size: NA; cdr3_aa: ASSRRSLVSNEKLF
d_call: NA; v_call: TRBV9; j_call: TRBJ1-6; clone_size: many; cdr3_aa: ASSVVGEGNSPLH
d_call: NA; v_call: TRBV27; j_call: TRBJ2-5; clone_size: many; cdr3_aa: ASSRTVRQETQY
d_call: TRBD1; v_call: TRBV12-3/TRBV12-4; j_call: TRBJ1-5; clone_size: many; cdr3_aa: ASSLGWTGVGNQPQH
d_call: NA; v_call: TRBV12-3/TRBV12-4; j_call: TRBJ1-5; clone_size: many; cdr3_aa: ASSPDSSGGQPQH
d_call: NA; v_call: TRBV6-5; j_call: TRBJ2-7; clone_size: many; cdr3_aa: ASILQGIPPEQY
d_call: NA; v_call: TRBV11-2; j_call: TRBJ1-1; clone_size: many; cdr3_aa: ASSGRYGDTEAF
d_call: NA; v_call: TRBV20-1; j_call: TRBJ2-7; clone_size: few; cdr3_aa: SARGPSDEQY
d_call: NA; v_call: TRBV24-1; j_call: TRBJ1-3; clone_size: many; cdr3_aa: ATTDRTGNTIY
d_call: TRBD1; v_call: TRBV20-1; j_call: TRBJ2-7; clone_size: many; cdr3_aa: SARLGQGHNIYEQY
d_call: TRBD2; v_call: TRBV11-2; j_call: TRBJ2-5; clone_size: many; cdr3_aa: ASSLLAGARETQY
d_call: TRBD2; v_call: TRBV12-3/TRBV12-4; j_call: TRBJ2-7; clone_size: many; cdr3_aa: ASSPSGASGVRYEQY
d_call: TRBD2; v_call: TRBV28; j_call: TRBJ2-7; clone_size: NA; cdr3_aa: ASSLMLAGLSSYEQY
d_call: NA; v_call: TRBV24-1; j_call: TRBJ2-2; clone_size: many; cdr3_aa: ATSDPGQGNTGELF
d_call: TRBD1; v_call: TRBV13; j_call: TRBJ1-1; clone_size: many; cdr3_aa: ASSQGQGLNTEAF